These T cell receptor beta chains were read from a single sample in a study of OX40 agonist ivuxolimab in advanced cancers. The table came from immunoSEQ multiplex PCR; TCRdb's copy has only in-frame clones and leaves some out. In the table there are about 73,000 clones, 80% to 90% of which are singletons. The input for sequencing was CD4+ or CD8+ T cells sorted from blood, taken in a trial of the OX40 agonist ivuxolimab. These receptors were taken from an adult with an advanced solid tumor such as melanoma, head and neck, liver or kidney cancer. The CDR3 runs from the conserved cysteine through the conserved F or W. The order of the fields is V gene, D gene, J gene, clone size, CDR3 DNA, CDR3 protein. D genes are given only for firm matches. Clone size, where shown, is once, few, many, or a class for clones that have expanded.

TRBV7-3	TRBD2	TRBJ2-7	NA	TGTGCCAGCTCCACGGGGGGGCCAGTCGAGCAGTACTTC	CASSTGGPVEQYF
TRBV9	NA	TRBJ2-3	NA	TGTGCCAGCAGCGTAGCCCCCCTGGACACAGATACGCAGTATTTT	CASSVAPLDTDTQYF
TRBV10-3	NA	TRBJ2-7	NA	TGTGCCAGCTCGGAGTGGGACGGCAACGAGCAGTACTTC	CASSEWDGNEQYF
TRBV4-1	NA	TRBJ1-5	NA	TGCGCCAGCAGCCATGGACAGCATTCAGGCGGGGGTCAGCCCCAGCATTTT	CASSHGQHSGGGQPQHF
TRBV21-1	NA	TRBJ1-3	once	TGTGCCAGCAGCTCTCAGGGGGGAGACTCGACGCCCGGAAACACCATATATTTT	CASSSQGGDSTPGNTIYF
TRBV29-1	NA	TRBJ1-3	NA	TGCAGCGTTGATTCTTCGGGAAACACCATATATTTT	CSVDSSGNTIYF
TRBV6-1	TRBD1	TRBJ2-5	NA	TGTGCCAGCAGTGAAATGAGGGACAGGGGGCTTGAGACCCAGTACTTC	CASSEMRDRGLETQYF
TRBV28	TRBD1	TRBJ1-1	NA	TGTGCCAGCAGTTTACGTGGACAGGGGAGAACTGAAGCTTTCTTT	CASSLRGQGRTEAFF
TRBV11-3	TRBD1	TRBJ1-5	NA	TGTGCCAGCAGCTACCCACTTGAACAGGGGGGCCGGTTT	CASSYPLEQGGRF
TRBV9	NA	TRBJ1-3	few	TGTGCCAGCAGCGTAGGCGACAGCTCTGGAAACACCATATATTTT	CASSVGDSSGNTIYF
TRBV5-4	NA	TRBJ1-1	NA	TGTGCCAGCAGCCATACAGATAACACTGAAGCTTTCTTT	CASSHTDNTEAFF
TRBV9	NA	TRBJ1-2	few	TGTGCCAGCAGCCGCGAAGAGGGGACGTCCTATGGCTACACCTTC	CASSREEGTSYGYTF
TRBV7-9	NA	TRBJ1-6	NA	TGTGCCAGCAGCTTAGGAGGCCAGGGGCCTAATTCACCCCTCCACTTT	CASSLGGQGPNSPLHF
TRBV13	TRBD2	TRBJ2-1	NA	TGTGCCAGCCTACTAGGGGCTAGCGGGAGGGGCAATGAGCAGTTCTTC	CASLLGASGRGNEQFF
TRBV11-3	NA	TRBJ2-1	NA	TGTGCCAGCAGCCGGACGGGACTGTCACCCAATGAGCAGTTCTTC	CASSRTGLSPNEQFF
TRBV27	NA	TRBJ2-7	NA	TGTGCCAGCAGCCGGGGGTACGAGCAGTACTTC	CASSRGYEQYF
TRBV19	NA	TRBJ2-4	few	TGTGCCAGTAGTACCGGGGCGCCAGGCGGAAACATTCAGTACTTC	CASSTGAPGGNIQYF
TRBV19	NA	TRBJ2-7	NA	TGTGCCAGTAGTCCCCAGGACAGTAGCTCCTACGAGCAGTACTTC	CASSPQDSSSYEQYF
TRBV7-3	NA	TRBJ1-3	NA	TGTGCCAGCAGCTTAACGGGGGGAGGTGGAAACACCATATATTTT	CASSLTGGGGNTIYF
TRBV19	TRBD1	TRBJ2-7	NA	TGTGCCAGTAGTATCCGGGACAGCTCCTACGAGCAGTACTTC	CASSIRDSSYEQYF
TRBV2	NA	TRBJ1-5	NA	TGTGCCAGCAGTGAATTAGGAATTGGCAATCAGCCCCAGCATTTT	CASSELGIGNQPQHF
TRBV6-1	NA	TRBJ1-5	NA	TGTGCCAGCAGTGAAGAAGCTAATAGCAATCAGCCCCAGCATTTT	CASSEEANSNQPQHF
TRBV2	NA	TRBJ1-4	NA	TGTGCCAGCAGTGCGAGGGGGGGGCCTAATGAAAAACTGTTTTTT	CASSARGGPNEKLFF
TRBV5-4	TRBD2	TRBJ2-7	NA	TGTGCCAGCAGCTTGGACGGACTAGCGGCCTACGAGCAGTACTTC	CASSLDGLAAYEQYF
TRBV10-3	NA	TRBJ1-5	NA	TGTGCCATCAGTGAATCTACAGGTCAGCCCCAGCATTTT	CAISESTGQPQHF
TRBV28	NA	TRBJ1-3	NA	TGTGCCAGCAGTTTATCTACCTCAAACACCATATATTTT	CASSLSTSNTIYF
TRBV6-5	NA	TRBJ1-1	NA	TGTGCCAGCAGTTACGAGAACACTGAAGCTTTCTTT	CASSYENTEAFF
TRBV2	NA	TRBJ1-4	NA	TGTGCCAGCAGAGTCCGGGGTATAGGTGAAAAACTGTTTTTT	CASRVRGIGEKLFF
TRBV6-1	NA	TRBJ2-7	NA	TGTGCCACCCGGGCGGACAGACCCTACGAGCAGTACTTC	CATRADRPYEQYF
TRBV30	NA	TRBJ2-4	NA	TGTGCCTGGAGCCTGAGACAACCCTTCGTTCTAGCCAAAAACATTCAGTACTTC	CAWSLRQPFVLAKNIQYF
TRBV11-2	NA	TRBJ2-7	once	TGTGCCAGCAGCTTAGATGGGGGCCCACCCTACGAGCAGTACTTC	CASSLDGGPPYEQYF
TRBV19	NA	TRBJ1-1	many	TGTGCCAGTAGTATCCGGGGGAACACTGAAGCTTTCTTT	CASSIRGNTEAFF